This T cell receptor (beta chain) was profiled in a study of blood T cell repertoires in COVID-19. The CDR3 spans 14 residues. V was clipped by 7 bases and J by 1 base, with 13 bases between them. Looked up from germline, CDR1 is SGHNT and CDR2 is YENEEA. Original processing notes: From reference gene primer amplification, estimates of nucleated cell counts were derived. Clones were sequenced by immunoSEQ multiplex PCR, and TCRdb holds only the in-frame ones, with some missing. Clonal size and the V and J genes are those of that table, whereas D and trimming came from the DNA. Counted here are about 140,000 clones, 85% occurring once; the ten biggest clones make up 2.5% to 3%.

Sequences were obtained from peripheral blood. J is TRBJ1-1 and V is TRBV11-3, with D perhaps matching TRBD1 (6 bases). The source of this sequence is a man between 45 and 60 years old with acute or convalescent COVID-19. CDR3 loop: CASTRTRGNTEAFF. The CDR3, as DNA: TGTGCCAGCACCAGAACCAGGGGGAACACTGAAGCTTTCTTT.